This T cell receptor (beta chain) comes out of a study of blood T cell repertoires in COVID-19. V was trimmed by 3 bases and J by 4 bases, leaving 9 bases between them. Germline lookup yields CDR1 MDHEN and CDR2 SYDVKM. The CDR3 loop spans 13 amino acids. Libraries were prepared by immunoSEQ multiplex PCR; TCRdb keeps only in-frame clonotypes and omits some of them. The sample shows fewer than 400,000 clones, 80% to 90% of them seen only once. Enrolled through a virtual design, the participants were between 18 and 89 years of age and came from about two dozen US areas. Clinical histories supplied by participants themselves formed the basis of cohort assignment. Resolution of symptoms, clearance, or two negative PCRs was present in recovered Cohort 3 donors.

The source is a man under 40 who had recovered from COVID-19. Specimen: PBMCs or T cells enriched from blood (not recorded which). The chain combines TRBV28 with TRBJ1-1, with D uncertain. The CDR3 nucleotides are TGTGCCAGCAGTTTCTGGGCAGCCACTGAAGCTTTCTTT. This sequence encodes CASSFWAATEAFF. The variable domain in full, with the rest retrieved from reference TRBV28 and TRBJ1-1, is DVKVTQSSRYLVKRTGEKVFLECVQDMDHENMFWYRQDPGLGLRLIYFSYDVKMKEKGDIPEGYSVSREKKERFSLILESASTNQTSMYLCASSFWAATEAFFGQGTRLTVV.